What follows are 32 T cell receptor beta chains derived from one specimen sequenced in a study of control samples from healthy donors and cancer patients (dated by TCRdb to about 2020). The library was generated by the immunoSEQ multiplex PCR assay. What TCRdb holds here is the immuneACCESS table cut down to in-frame rearrangements. Part of the clones is not present; checked against another copy, under half of the missing clones reflect an unresolved V gene, and the others are unexplained. The sample table shows over 100,000 clones, and roughly 88% are seen once. The ten most abundant clones make up roughly 3.2% of the sample. Sequenced input: blood. These receptors were taken from a man in his forties in good health.

This CDR3 reads CASSLDSITDTQYF. CDR3 sequence (DNA): TGTGCCAGCAGTCTCGACAGCATCACAGATACGCAGTATTTT. This chain joins TRBV27 and TRBJ2-3, with TRBD1 as a possible D gene (5 bases). The CDR3 loop spans 14 amino acids. V was shortened by 5 bases and J by 2 bases, with 11 bases between the two germline ends. The germline gives CDR1 MNHEY, CDR2 SMNVEV (reference sequence).

This chain joins TRBV19 and TRBJ2-7; D tentatively fits TRBD1 or TRBD2 (5 bases each). The CDR3 sequence is 14 residues long. Germline-derived CDR1 and CDR2 are LNHDA and SQIVND (reference sequence). The V and J ends lost 7 bases and 0 bases respectively, with 13 bases between them. CDR3 in DNA: TGTGCCAGTAAGACGGGGCTCAGCTCCTACGAGCAGTACTTC. Its protein is CASKTGLSSYEQYF. Full variable domain (rest looked up from reference TRBV19 and TRBJ2-7): DGGITQSPKYLFRKEGQNVTLSCEQNLNHDAMYWYRQDPGQGLRLIYYSQIVNDFQKGDIAEGYSVSREKKESFPLTVTSAQKNPTAFYLCASKTGLSSYEQYFGPGTRLTVT.

The chain recombines TRBV2 with TRBJ1-1; TRBD1 matches at 7 bases. Germline CDR1 SNHLY, CDR2 FYNNEI. V gave up 8 bases and J gave up 4 bases; unmatched junction bases: 10. The CDR3 sequence is 14 residues long. CDR3 in amino acids: CASVRQGRSTEAFF. CDR3 in DNA: TGTGCCAGCGTCAGACAGGGACGAAGCACTGAAGCTTTCTTT.

The chain joins TRBV7-6 to TRBJ2-3, with 8 bases identical to TRBD2. Germline CDR1 is SGHVS and CDR2 is FNYEAQ. The CDR3 runs to 14 residues. The V and J ends lost 5 bases and 2 bases, in that order; junction bases with no gene match: 3. In DNA, the CDR3 is TGTGCCAGCAGCGCGCGGGGGGCCACAGATACGCAGTATTTT. Translating gives CASSARGATDTQYF.

This sequence joins TRBV9 and TRBJ2-1, with D possibly being TRBD1 (6 bases). Per the germline V gene, CDR1 is SGDLS and CDR2 is YYNGEE. V lost 4 bases and J 4 bases, leaving 15 bases between the germline ends. The CDR3 extends over 15 amino acids. The CDR3 loop is CASSLDSHPYNEQFF. In DNA, the CDR3 is TGTGCCAGCAGCCTGGACAGCCACCCTTACAATGAGCAGTTCTTC.

The rearrangement joins TRBV25-1 to TRBJ2-5, with 11 bases lining up with TRBD2. The CDR3 consists of 14 residues. Germline CDR1 and CDR2: MGHDK and SYGVNS. V lost 5 bases and J lost 4; bases outside the gene matches: 3. This CDR3 is CASSLAGGRETQYF. The CDR3 coding sequence is TGTGCCAGCAGTCTAGCGGGGGGAAGAGAGACCCAGTACTTC.

The V call is TRBV24-1, the J call TRBJ2-1; TRBD2 aligns across 10 bases. Trimming at V came to 3 bases and at J to 2 bases, leaving 3 bases not matched to a gene. The CDR3 is 16 residues long. Germline V CDR1 and CDR2: KGHDR, SFDVKD. Written as DNA, the CDR3 is TGTGCCACCAGTGATCCAACTAGCGGGACCTACAATGAGCAGTTCTTC. Translated: CATSDPTSGTYNEQFF.

This clone was found a few times. V gene TRBV4-2 combines with J gene TRBJ2-3, with D possibly matching TRBD1 (5 bases). V was clipped by 1 base and J by 2 bases, with 7 bases between them. CDR1 and CDR2 from the germline V gene are LGHNA and YNFKEQ. This CDR3 region has 14 residues. CDR3 bases: TGTGCCAGCAGCCAAGGACAGACCACAGATACGCAGTATTTT. This sequence encodes CASSQGQTTDTQYF.

The rearrangement links TRBV9 to TRBJ1-4; 10 bases map to TRBD1. Trimming removed 3 bases from V and 7 bases from J; junction bases left unmatched: 6. Germline-derived CDR1 and CDR2 are SGDLS and YYNGEE. The CDR3 is made up of 15 amino acids. The CDR3 spells CASSDRDRGAEKLFF. CDR3 DNA sequence: TGTGCCAGCAGCGACCGGGACAGGGGCGCTGAAAAACTGTTTTTT.

This clone was seen only once. The chain combines TRBV6-5 with TRBJ1-4, with D maybe TRBD1 (5 bases). This CDR3 is 14 amino acids long. V lost 6 bases and J 8 bases, leaving 16 bases between the germline ends. The germline CDR1 and CDR2 sequences are MNHEY and SVGAGI. The CDR3 sequence: CASRHTGTSEKLFF. For the CDR3, the DNA is TGTGCCAGCAGGCACACCGGGACGTCCGAAAAACTGTTTTTT.

In nucleotides, the CDR3 is TGTGCCATCAGAGGAGACCCTGATCGGGACCGGAGCTCTGGAAACACCATATATTTT. Amino acid sequence: CAIRGDPDRDRSSGNTIYF. V and J are TRBV10-3 and TRBJ1-3; a possible D gene is TRBD1 (5 bases). Germline V CDR1 and CDR2: ENHRY, SYGVKD. The CDR3 runs to 19 residues. V was trimmed by 6 bases and J by 0 bases, leaving 24 bases between them.

The rearrangement joins TRBV19 to TRBJ1-2; D call uncertain. This CDR3 is 12 amino acids long. V was trimmed by 3 bases and J by 2 bases, leaving 4 bases between them. Germline CDR1 LNHDA, CDR2 SQIVND (reference sequence). The CDR3 protein is CASSMQNYGYTF. The CDR3 bases are TGTGCCAGTAGTATGCAGAACTATGGCTACACCTTC.

The rearrangement joins TRBV29-1 to TRBJ2-5; possible D gene TRBD2, 5 bases. This CDR3 is built from 12 residues. The germline V gene encodes CDR1 SQVTM and CDR2 ANQGSEA. V shed 6 bases and J shed 0 bases, with 8 bases lying between them. The CDR3 reads CSVREYQETQYF. The CDR3 region has the DNA TGCAGCGTGAGGGAATACCAAGAGACCCAGTACTTC.

The rearrangement joins TRBV3-1 (or the pseudogene TRBV3-2) to TRBJ2-7; 9 positions agree with TRBD1. Losses at the gene ends were 8 bases for V and 3 bases for J; bases not matched to a gene: 11. CDR3 size: 15 residues. The germline V gene has CDR1 LGHDT and CDR2 YNNKEL (reference sequence). The CDR3 reads CASQMGGTGHYEQYF. In nucleotides, the CDR3 is TGTGCCAGCCAGATGGGAGGGACAGGGCACTACGAGCAGTACTTC.

The chain uses TRBV1 and TRBJ2-3; the table's D call, TRBD2, has no DNA check behind it. TRBV1 is assigned pseudogene status. The CDR3 covers 18 residues. CDR3 loop: CTSSHLHSGGAPTDTQYF. CDR3 DNA sequence: TGCACCAGCAGCCACCTGCATAGCGGGGGGGCCCCCACAGATACGCAGTATTTT.

This clone was picked up a small number of times. The CDR3 DNA is TGTGCCTGGACGGGCCTCCCGAATCAGCCCCAGCATTTT. Encoded protein: CAWTGLPNQPQHF. The rearrangement joins TRBV30 to TRBJ1-5; D not resolved. V was trimmed by 4 bases and J by 4 bases, leaving 11 bases between them. Germline values: CDR1 GTSNPN, CDR2 SVGIG (reference sequence). The CDR3 length is 13 residues.

The CDR3 nucleotides read TGTGCCAGCAAAAAAAGGGACAGGGGGTTCCAAGAGACCCAGTACTTC. It encodes CASKKRDRGFQETQYF. V usage is TRBV7-8 and J usage is TRBJ2-5; TRBD1 matches 11 bases. J lost 1 base, V lost 7 bases, and 8 bases had no gene match. Germline V gene lookup returns CDR1 SGHVS and CDR2 FQNEAQ. The CDR3 length is 16 residues.

This chain links TRBV30 with TRBJ2-3, with D perhaps TRBD2 (6 bases). V was clipped by 4 bases and J by 10 bases, with 12 bases between them. Germline CDR1 reads GTSNPN; CDR2 reads SVGIG (reference sequence). This CDR3 comprises 11 residues. In nucleotides, the CDR3 is TGTGCCTGGAACCGGAGGGGATCGCAGTATTTT. It is translated as CAWNRRGSQYF.

The chain carries TRBV20-1 and TRBJ1-4, with D unclear. Germline loops: CDR1 DFQATT, CDR2 SNEGSKA (reference sequence). This CDR3 has 12 amino acids. Between the trimmed V and J ends, which lost 3 bases and 8 bases, there was a span of 10 bases. The CDR3 protein is CSASVGREKLFF. DNA for the CDR3: TGCAGTGCTAGTGTGGGGAGGGAAAAACTGTTTTTT.

The V call is TRBV18, the J call TRBJ1-1; the D is unclear. CDR1 and CDR2 from the germline V gene are KGHSH and LQKENI. V lost 6 bases, J lost 1 base, and 15 bases lay in between. CDR3 length: 15 amino acids. For the CDR3, the DNA is TGTGCCAGCTCCCTAGACCGGGTAAAGAACACTGAAGCTTTCTTT. Translated: CASSLDRVKNTEAFF.

J is TRBJ1-6 and V is TRBV27, with D possibly being TRBD1 (6 bases). From germline, CDR1 is MNHEY and CDR2 SMNVEV (reference sequence). The CDR3 extends over 15 amino acids. The V gene lost 2 bases and the J gene lost 8 bases, with 13 bases spanning the gap. The CDR3 bases are TGTGCCAGCAGTTTACGGGACACCAGTTATTCACCCCTCCACTTT. Translated: CASSLRDTSYSPLHF.

The genes are TRBV14 and TRBJ2-1, with TRBD2 matching over 11 bases. The length of the CDR3 is 15 residues. V lost 3 bases and J lost 11; bases outside the gene matches: 9. The germline gives CDR1 SGHDN, CDR2 FVKESK. This chain's CDR3 is CASSHPYSGGAQQFF. In DNA form, the CDR3 reads TGTGCCAGCAGCCACCCATATAGCGGGGGGGCACAGCAGTTCTTC.

The chain has TRBV27 and TRBJ2-7, with TRBD1 matching over 11 bases. Unmatched junction bases numbered 4, after V lost 5 bases and J lost 4 bases. This CDR3 contains 14 residues. In germline, CDR1 is MNHEY, CDR2 SMNVEV (reference sequence). CDR3 amino acids: CASSPGTGGYEQYF. The CDR3 nucleotides read TGTGCCAGCAGTCCCGGGACAGGGGGGTACGAGCAGTACTTC.

This clone was seen a single time. CDR3 loop: CASSESLNRGRNEQFF. The CDR3 DNA reads TGTGCCAGCAGTGAATCCTTAAACCGGGGGCGCAATGAGCAGTTCTTC. V usage is TRBV25-1 and J usage is TRBJ2-1; D tentatively reads TRBD1 or TRBD2 (6 bases each). Trimming stripped 1 base from V and 6 bases from J, with 16 bases between. Germline V gene sequence: CDR1 MGHDK, CDR2 SYGVNS. The CDR3 totals 16 residues.

The chain employs TRBV11-3 and TRBJ2-3; tentatively, D is TRBD1 or TRBD2 (5 bases each). This CDR3 has 12 residues. Germline V gene data show CDR1 as SGHNT and CDR2 as YENEEA. V was pared by 5 bases and J by 11 bases, with 14 bases between. DNA for the CDR3: TGTGCCAGCAGCGAGGGGACCCCTAGGCAGTATTTT. Translating gives CASSEGTPRQYF.

This clone is a singleton in its sample. V and J are TRBV7-9 and TRBJ2-1, with 7 bases matching TRBD1. Per the germline V gene, CDR1 is SEHNR and CDR2 is FQNEAQ (reference sequence). V dropped 3 bases and J dropped 3; count of bases not matched to a gene: 5. The CDR3 is 15 residues long. CDR3 sequence: CASSFGDSDYNEQFF. For the CDR3, the DNA is TGTGCCAGCAGCTTCGGGGACAGCGACTACAATGAGCAGTTCTTC.

The chain links TRBV4-3 to TRBJ2-1, with TRBD1 as a possible D gene (5 bases). The CDR3 covers 14 residues. Trimming cost V 1 base and J 4 bases, with 8 bases left between them. The V gene's germline CDR1 is LGHNA and CDR2 YSLEER. In nucleotides, the CDR3 is TGCGCCAGCAGCCAAGCAGGGATTTACAATGAGCAGTTCTTC. Protein product: CASSQAGIYNEQFF.

This clone was detected only once. This rearrangement joins TRBV4-1 to TRBJ2-1; 10 bases are a match to TRBD2. This CDR3 region has 19 residues. CDR1 is MGHRA and CDR2 is YSYEKL in the germline V gene. The V and J ends lost 0 bases and 6 bases, in that order; junction bases with no gene match: 14. The CDR3 reads CASSQDSPAGGQGRNEQFF. The CDR3 DNA reads TGCGCCAGCAGCCAAGATTCTCCAGCGGGGGGGCAAGGACGCAATGAGCAGTTCTTC.

The gene calls are TRBV24-1 and TRBJ2-6; no definite D call. Germline V gene sequence: CDR1 KGHDR, CDR2 SFDVKD. V was cut by 0 bases and J by 3 bases, with 14 bases left in between. The CDR3 is 18 residues long. The chain's CDR3 is CATSDLLLNQLGANVLTF. The CDR3 nucleotides read TGTGCCACCAGTGATTTGTTATTGAACCAGCTTGGGGCCAACGTCCTGACTTTC.

V is TRBV5-1 and J is TRBJ2-7; 10 nucleotides line up with TRBD1. CDR1 SGHRS and CDR2 YFSETQ come from the germline V gene. The CDR3 totals 17 residues. Trimming cost V 0 bases and J 5 bases; bases outside gene matches: 11. For the CDR3, the DNA is TGCGCCAGCAGCTTGGTGGTTCGGGGACAGGGGTCCCACGAGCAGTACTTC. This encodes CASSLVVRGQGSHEQYF.

This clone was found once. V and J are TRBV19 and TRBJ1-5; 7 nucleotides match TRBD1. The CDR3 is 14 residues long. From germline, CDR1 is LNHDA and CDR2 SQIVND (reference sequence). V dropped 3 bases and J dropped 2; count of bases not matched to a gene: 1. In nucleotides, the CDR3 is TGTGCCAGTAGTATCGACAGGGGCAATCAGCCCCAGCATTTT. This gives the protein CASSIDRGNQPQHF.

The rearrangement uses TRBV12-3 or TRBV12-4 and TRBJ2-7; D perhaps matches TRBD1 (6 bases). The CDR3 sequence is 12 residues long. V was trimmed by 4 bases and J by 3 bases, leaving 7 bases between them. CDR3 nucleotide sequence: TGTGCCAGCAGTTCCAGGGGCTACGAGCAGTACTTC. Its translation: CASSSRGYEQYF.